The 29 T cell receptor beta chains given below trace back to one sample, sequenced in a study of CD8+ T cells in alopecia areata. Extracted from the samples, RNA was reverse transcribed into cDNA to serve as the sequencing template. TCRdb's copy holds only in-frame clones and misses some; the assay was immunoSEQ multiplex PCR. The repertoire has over 200,000 clones, 57% of them found once; the top ten carry 0.45%. The sample was CD4+ T cells sorted from blood, taken at week 0. All receptors come from a human donor with alopecia areata.

The count of this clone is one. The DNA of the CDR3 is TGTGCCAGCAGGGGCCTACAGGGACGCACTGAAGCTTTCTTT. It yields the protein CASRGLQGRTEAFF. V and J are TRBV2 and TRBJ1-1, with D maybe TRBD1 (6 bases). V was cut by 6 bases and J by 4 bases, with 15 bases left in between. CDR3 length: 14 amino acids. Per germline, CDR1 SNHLY and CDR2 FYNNEI.

The chain has TRBV5-6 and TRBJ1-2; D might be TRBD1 (5 bases). V lost 4 bases and J 6 bases, leaving 16 bases between the germline ends. The germline gives CDR1 SGHDT, CDR2 YYEEEE. This CDR3 contains 14 residues. The CDR3 protein is CASSRGPFRDGYTF. The CDR3 bases are TGTGCCAGCAGCCGCGGACCCTTCAGGGATGGCTACACCTTC.

This clone was detected a few times. Other DNA sequences of this sample code for an identical CDR3. The gene calls are TRBV6-1 and TRBJ1-5, with a weak D call TRBD1 (5 bases). The germline CDR1 and CDR2 sequences are MNHNS and SASEGT. V lost 2 bases, J lost 0 bases, and 8 bases lay in between. There are 15 residues in the CDR3. CDR3 sequence reads: CASSEPGISNQPQHF. CDR3 nucleotides: TGTGCCAGCAGTGAACCAGGGATTAGCAATCAGCCCCAGCATTTT.

The chain employs TRBV5-4 and TRBJ2-4, with 10 bases matching TRBD2. V shed 5 bases, J shed 1 base, and the junction held 3 bases outside the gene matches. From germline, CDR1 is SGHNT and CDR2 YYREEE (reference sequence). This CDR3 is built from 15 residues. CDR3 sequence reads: CASSQRGGAKNIQYF. CDR3 nucleotide sequence: TGTGCCAGCAGTCAGCGGGGGGGCGCCAAAAACATTCAGTACTTC.

V gene TRBV29-1 combines with J gene TRBJ2-2, with D tentatively TRBD2 (6 bases). Trimming cost V 6 bases and J 5 bases, with 10 bases left between them. The CDR3 loop spans 12 amino acids. Germline lookup yields CDR1 SQVTM and CDR2 ANQGSEA. The CDR3 nucleotides read TGCAGCGTCGATCGGGGGACCGGGGAGCTGTTTTTT. Protein sequence: CSVDRGTGELFF.

As to this clone: One junction end does not reproduce the germline sequence, and a read error may be involved. V and J are TRBV29-1 and TRBJ2-7, with 7 bases that match TRBD2. Germline V gives CDR1 SQVTM, CDR2 ANQGSEA. This CDR3 has 14 amino acids. CDR3 loop: CSVEVSGHSYEQHF. The CDR3 DNA reads as TGCAGCGTTGAGGTTAGCGGGCACTCCTACGAGCAGCACTTC.

The chain has TRBV6-5 and TRBJ2-7; maybe TRBD1 (5 bases). Germline V CDR1 and CDR2: MNHEY, SVGAGI. The CDR3 runs to 15 residues. V lost 0 bases to trimming and J lost 4 bases, with 13 bases between them. CDR3 sequence: CASSYSSGREYEQYF. The CDR3 DNA sequence: TGTGCCAGCAGTTACTCGAGTGGCAGGGAATACGAGCAGTACTTC.

J is TRBJ1-5 and V is TRBV30, with 11 bases aligning to TRBD1. The ends lost 3 bases at V and 0 bases at J; junction bases unmatched: 7. Germline V gene lookup returns CDR1 GTSNPN and CDR2 SVGIG (reference sequence). The CDR3 contains 17 residues. The DNA of the CDR3 is TGTGCCTGGAGCGAGGGGACAGGGGGGTATAGCAATCAGCCCCAGCATTTT. Translation: CAWSEGTGGYSNQPQHF.

This clone was picked up a small number of times. V gene TRBV30 combines with J gene TRBJ2-7; D might be TRBD2 (6 bases). There are 11 residues in the CDR3. In germline, CDR1 is GTSNPN, CDR2 SVGIG (reference sequence). V was trimmed by 2 bases and J by 7 bases, leaving 9 bases between them. CDR3 coding DNA: TGTGCCTGGAGTCTCGCGGGAGAGCAGTACTTC. Protein product: CAWSLAGEQYF.

This chain uses TRBV29-1 with TRBJ1-5; D possibly corresponds to TRBD1 (5 bases). The V gene's germline CDR1 is SQVTM and CDR2 ANQGSEA. V lost 6 bases to trimming and J lost 2 bases, with 11 bases between them. The CDR3 length is 13 residues. Here the CDR3 reads CSVGGAGNQPQHF. CDR3 coding DNA: TGCAGCGTCGGGGGTGCTGGCAATCAGCCCCAGCATTTT.

This rearrangement joins TRBV5-1 to TRBJ2-7; D is unresolved. V was pared by 2 bases and J by 6 bases, with 15 bases between. The CDR3 totals 14 residues. Looked up from germline, CDR1 is SGHRS and CDR2 is YFSETQ. The CDR3 DNA reads TGCGCCAGCAGCTTAAGGACCTCTCCCGCCGAGCAGTACTTC. Translated: CASSLRTSPAEQYF.

The rearrangement uses TRBV29-1 and TRBJ2-7, with D unclear. The CDR3 spans 13 residues. Germline CDR1 SQVTM, CDR2 ANQGSEA. V lost 0 bases and J 7 bases, leaving 13 bases between the germline ends. CDR3 nucleotides: TGCAGCGTTGAAGATTCGTACTTTGGGGAGCAGTACTTC. Translated: CSVEDSYFGEQYF.

The chain uses TRBV18 and TRBJ2-1; TRBD2 is a possible D gene (6 bases). The germline CDR1 and CDR2 sequences are KGHSH and LQKENI. This CDR3 has 17 amino acids. Between the trimmed V and J ends, which lost 1 base and 5 bases, there was a span of 18 bases. CDR3 nucleotide sequence: TGTGCCAGCTCACCACGAGTGGGCGGGGAAAAAAACAATGAGCAGTTCTTC. Protein: CASSPRVGGEKNNEQFF.

V usage is TRBV6-5 and J usage is TRBJ1-5, with 8 bases matching TRBD1. The CDR3 runs 14 residues. After removal of 8 bases from V and 7 bases from J, the junction contained 10 bases not matched to a gene. Germline V gene lookup returns CDR1 MNHEY and CDR2 SVGAGI. Here the CDR3 DNA reads TGTGCCAGCGCAATGCAGGGGGCTGGGCAGCCCCAGCATTTT. Amino acids: CASAMQGAGQPQHF.

CDR3 nucleotide sequence: TGTGCCAGCGCACGGCCGGGGGTCCGCTACGAGCAGTACTTC. Encoded protein: CASARPGVRYEQYF. The rearrangement uses TRBV25-1 and TRBJ2-7; D possibly corresponds to TRBD2 (6 bases). Germline CDR1 reads MGHDK; CDR2 reads SYGVNS. The CDR3 has 14 residues. Between the trimmed V and J ends, which lost 8 bases and 3 bases, there was a span of 17 bases.

V gene TRBV12-5 combines with J gene TRBJ1-5; no firm D call. This CDR3 has 13 residues. V was shortened by 5 bases and J by 5 bases, with 10 bases between the two germline ends. The germline gives CDR1 LGHNT, CDR2 FRNRAP. CDR3 residues: CASGLDGDQPQHF. As DNA, the CDR3 is TGTGCTAGTGGTCTGGACGGGGATCAGCCCCAGCATTTT.

The chain is built from TRBV29-1 and TRBJ1-2; the D gene is possibly TRBD1 (5 bases). Germline CDR1 reads SQVTM; CDR2 reads ANQGSEA. This CDR3 spans 14 amino acids. The V and J ends lost 6 bases and 8 bases respectively, with 22 bases between them. This chain's CDR3 is CSVLGPGGVRGYTF. Here the CDR3 DNA reads TGCAGCGTCCTGGGACCGGGCGGGGTAAGAGGCTACACCTTC.

As concerns this clone: One end of the junction does not line up with germline, which may come from a read error. Other DNA sequences in the sample encode the same CDR3. The chain carries TRBV29-1 and TRBJ2-7; 9 nucleotides match TRBD1. This CDR3 contains 12 residues. Germline CDR1 SQVTM, CDR2 ANQGSEA. The CDR3: CSTTGTGYEQYF. For the CDR3, the DNA is TGCAGCACTACCGGGACAGGGTACGAGCAGTATTTC.

This clone was counted once. V is TRBV20-1 and J is TRBJ2-5, with D uncertain. The CDR3 spans 10 residues. Looked up from germline, CDR1 is DFQATT and CDR2 is SNEGSKA (reference sequence). The V and J ends lost 6 bases and 8 bases respectively, with 10 bases between them. As DNA, the CDR3 is TGCAGTGCACCGACCGCCACCCAGTACTTC. This encodes CSAPTATQYF.

The chain links TRBV30 to TRBJ2-7; 8 positions match TRBD2. V was clipped by 0 bases and J by 10 bases; unmatched bases: 5. Germline loops: CDR1 GTSNPN, CDR2 SVGIG (reference sequence). This CDR3 has 12 residues. In DNA form, the CDR3 reads TGTGCCTGGAGTGTTGGGCTAGCGGGTCAGTACTTC. Translation gives CAWSVGLAGQYF. Full variable domain (rest looked up from reference TRBV30 and TRBJ2-7): SQTIHQWPATLVQPVGSPLSLECTVEGTSNPNLYWYRQAAGRGLQLLFYSVGIGQISSEVPQNLSASRPQDRQFILSSKKLLLSDSGFYLCAWSVGLAGQYFGPGTRLTVT.

The chain combines TRBV30 with TRBJ1-2; weak D call: TRBD1 (6 bases). Germline CDR1 and CDR2: GTSNPN and SVGIG (reference sequence). This CDR3 comprises 15 residues. V lost 0 bases and J lost 6, with 17 bases in between. The CDR3 here is CAWSVLSGGRDGYTF. The CDR3 DNA sequence: TGTGCCTGGAGTGTATTGTCGGGGGGCAGAGATGGCTACACCTTC.

The rearrangement uses TRBV14 and TRBJ2-7, with D maybe TRBD1 (6 bases). Germline-derived CDR1 and CDR2 are SGHDN and FVKESK. Trimming took 4 bases from V and 1 from J, leaving 14 bases between them. The CDR3 runs 15 residues. This chain's CDR3 is CASSPGPRGSYEQYF. The CDR3 region has the DNA TGTGCCAGCAGCCCGGGCCCCAGGGGTTCCTACGAGCAGTACTTC.

The chain carries TRBV20-1 and TRBJ1-2; TRBD1 agrees at 7 bases. This CDR3 spans 11 amino acids. Germline V gene data show CDR1 as DFQATT and CDR2 as SNEGSKA (reference sequence). V lost 6 bases and J lost 4; bases outside the gene matches: 2. The DNA of the CDR3 is TGCAGTGCAGGGGGCGGCTATGGCTACACCTTC. Amino acid sequence: CSAGGGYGYTF.

The V and J genes are TRBV9 and TRBJ1-1; D is unresolved. V lost 0 bases and J 4 bases, leaving 7 bases between the germline ends. The CDR3 is 13 amino acids. Germline values: CDR1 SGDLS, CDR2 YYNGEE. Here the CDR3 reads CASSVGPVTEAFF. CDR3 coding DNA: TGTGCCAGCAGCGTAGGGCCAGTCACTGAAGCTTTCTTT.

Concerning this clone itself: Additional DNA sequences in this sample encode the identical CDR3. The chain carries TRBV20-1 and TRBJ2-3; D remains unclear. Trimming left V 6 bases short and J 3 bases short, with 7 bases between. CDR3 length equals 11 residues. From germline, CDR1 is DFQATT and CDR2 SNEGSKA (reference sequence). The CDR3 is CSAARTDTQYF. The DNA of the CDR3 is TGCAGTGCGGCGCGAACAGATACGCAGTATTTT.

V and J are TRBV6-5 and TRBJ1-2; 8 bases fit TRBD1. Germline assignment: CDR1 MNHEY and CDR2 SVGAGI. CDR3 length equals 14 residues. The junction had 7 bases not matched to a gene; V was cut back by 6 bases and J by 4 bases. CDR3 region: CASRSTGEGYGYTF. The CDR3 region has the DNA TGTGCCAGCAGATCGACAGGGGAGGGCTATGGCTACACCTTC.

The chain links TRBV19 to TRBJ2-3; 7 bases align to TRBD2. The CDR3 sequence is 15 residues long. Per germline, CDR1 LNHDA and CDR2 SQIVND (reference sequence). V was clipped by 3 bases and J by 4 bases; unmatched bases: 7. The CDR3 nucleotides are TGTGCCAGTAGTATCGGCGGGAGAGAGGCAGATACGCAGTATTTT. Amino acid sequence: CASSIGGREADTQYF.

The chain has TRBV9 and TRBJ1-5, with 7 bases identical to TRBD1. Looked up from germline, CDR1 is SGDLS and CDR2 is YYNGEE. The CDR3 is 14 residues long. The V segment lost 0 bases and the J segment 7 bases; nucleotides outside the gene matches: 4. The CDR3 DNA sequence: TGTGCCAGCAGCGTAGAAGGGGGCGAGCAGCCCCAGCATTTT. Translating gives CASSVEGGEQPQHF.

The rearrangement joins TRBV5-6 to TRBJ1-5, with 11 bases matching TRBD1. The CDR3 has 15 amino acids. CDR1 and CDR2 (germline): SGHDT, YYEEEE. The J segment lost 6 bases and the V segment lost 4 bases, leaving 6 bases of the junction unmatched. In DNA, the CDR3 is TGTGCCAGCAGCGGATGGACAGGGGGCGGTCAGCCCCAGCATTTT. It yields the protein CASSGWTGGGQPQHF.